The rows below give T cell receptor beta chains drawn from one sample of a study of regulatory T cells in long-lasting Graves disease. A single record per CDR3 protein comes from TCRdb applying MiXCR to the multiplex PCR reads. The data hold hundreds of thousands of distinct CDR3 sequences, with 16% observed a single time. These data also formed part of another study, on T cells in Graves' hyperthyroidism and ophthalmopathy.

The sequences come from peripheral blood mononuclear cells (PBMCs), collected at new diagnosis, from a patient treated with antithyroid drugs. The receptors derive from a woman in her twenties or thirties with Graves disease. Each CDR3 is given with its conserved first and last residue.

>TRBJ2-5|TRBV10-3|13
CATADSIQETQYF
>TRBJ1-1|TRBV5-1|15
CASSSSRGKGTEAFF
>TRBJ2-4|TRBV4-3|15
CASSHRGGAGNIQYF
>TRBJ2-2|TRBV7-9|17
CASSTRVGLPNTGELFF
>TRBJ2-3|TRBV29-1|14
CSVDGTGSTDTQYF
>TRBJ2-3|TRBV9|14
CASSVAGWGDTQYF
>TRBJ2-3|TRBV11-2|16
CASSLESGLTGDTQYF
>TRBJ1-5|TRBV10-3|14
CAISDRSFNQPQHF
>TRBJ2-7|TRBV7-9|16
CASSLMVRAGFYEQYF
>TRBJ2-1|TRBV7-2|14
CASSPGLAGTEQFF
>TRBJ2-1|TRBV29-1|14
CSVGPTGFYNEQFF
>TRBJ2-3|TRBV12-3/TRBV12-4|12
CASIRSTDTQYF
>TRBJ1-2|TRBV6-2/TRBV6-3|14
CASSYSGGNYGYTF
>TRBJ2-5|TRBV24-1|17
CATSGAGTSGLRETQYF
>TRBJ2-2|TRBV6-1|10
CASLAGELFF
>TRBJ1-6|TRBV28|13
CASRRPSDSPLHF
>TRBJ2-5|TRBV13|15
CASSLGGHSQETQYF
>TRBJ1-1|TRBV20-1|13
CSARDPKNTEAFF
>TRBJ1-5|TRBV4-2|14
CASYYRVCNQPQHF
>TRBJ2-7|TRBV24-1|14
CATSPSGTSYEQYF
>TRBJ1-3|TRBV6-1|15
CASSPTGQGGNTIYF
>TRBJ2-3|TRBV4-3|14
CASSQDRGLAPRYF
>TRBJ1-4|TRBV7-6|16
CASSLYAGDGDEKLFF
>TRBJ2-3|TRBV20-1|13
CSARVVVADTQYF
>TRBJ1-2|TRBV12-3/TRBV12-4|12
CASSQTAVGYTF
>TRBJ2-1|TRBV7-2|15
CASSLGPSLIAEQFF
>TRBJ2-7|TRBV2|16
CASSFFRSGEDYEQYF
>TRBJ2-7|TRBV29-1|12
CSVWNGTYEQYF
>TRBJ2-7|TRBV28|12
CASRQDDYEQYF
>TRBJ1-5|TRBV19|12
CASSMPGQPQHF
>TRBJ1-2|TRBV12-3/TRBV12-4|16
CASSLRSGGGNYGYTF
>TRBJ2-3|TRBV9|13
CASSVAPPDTQYF
>TRBJ2-1|TRBV27|16
CASSLFTSGRAGEQFF
>TRBJ2-3|TRBV27|16
CASSPHSRLSPDTQYF
>TRBJ1-5|TRBV30|14
CAWSLERSGKPQHF
>TRBJ2-5|TRBV24-1|17
CATSEDRAGGAGETQYF
>TRBJ2-1|TRBV20-1|15
CSARDRLAAYNEQFF
>TRBJ2-5|TRBV25-1|14
CASSEFEGFSTQYF
>TRBJ2-5|TRBV18|14
CASSPPASGETQYF
>TRBJ2-2|TRBV5-1|15
CASSLVLAVTGELFF
>TRBJ2-1|TRBV7-9|15
CASSFLAGVNNEQFF
>TRBJ2-3|TRBV2|11
CASHYWDTQYF
>TRBJ1-1|TRBV30|12
CAWIRDGTEAFF
>TRBJ2-7|TRBV20-1|10
CSAHSGEQYF
>TRBJ2-3|TRBV11-2|15
CASNSRLAGTDTQYF
>TRBJ2-7|TRBV20-1|14
CSAPGLAGTYEQYF
>TRBJ2-7|TRBV6-1|16
CASSRPRDTHLREQYF
>TRBJ1-1|TRBV18|17
CASSLTGGEPSATEAFF
>TRBJ2-3|TRBV5-1|12
CASSFDTDTQYF
>TRBJ2-5|TRBV30|12
CAWSHTKETQYF